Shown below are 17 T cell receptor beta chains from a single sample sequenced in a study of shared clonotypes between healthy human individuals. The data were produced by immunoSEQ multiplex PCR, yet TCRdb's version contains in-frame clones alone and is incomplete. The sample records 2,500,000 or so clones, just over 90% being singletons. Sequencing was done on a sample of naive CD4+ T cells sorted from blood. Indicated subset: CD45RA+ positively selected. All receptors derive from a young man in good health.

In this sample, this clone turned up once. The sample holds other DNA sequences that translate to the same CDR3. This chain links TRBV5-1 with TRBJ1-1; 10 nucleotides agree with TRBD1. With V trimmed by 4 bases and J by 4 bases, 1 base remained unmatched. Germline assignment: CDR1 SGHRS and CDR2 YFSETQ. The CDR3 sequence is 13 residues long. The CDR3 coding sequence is TGCGCCAGCAGCCGGGACAGGGGCACTGAAGCTTTCTTT. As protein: CASSRDRGTEAFF.

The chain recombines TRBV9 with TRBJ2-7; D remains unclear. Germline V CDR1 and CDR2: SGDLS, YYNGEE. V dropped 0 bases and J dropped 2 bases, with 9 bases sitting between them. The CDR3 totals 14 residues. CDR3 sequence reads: CASSVVPDPYEQYF. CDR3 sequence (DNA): TGTGCCAGCAGCGTAGTACCGGACCCCTACGAGCAGTACTTC.

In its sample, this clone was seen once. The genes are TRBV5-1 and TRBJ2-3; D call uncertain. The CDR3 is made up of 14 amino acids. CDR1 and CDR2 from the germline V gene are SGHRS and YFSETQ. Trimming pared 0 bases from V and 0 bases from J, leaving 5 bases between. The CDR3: CASSLDASTDTQYF. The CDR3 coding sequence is TGCGCCAGCAGCTTGGACGCAAGCACAGATACGCAGTATTTT.

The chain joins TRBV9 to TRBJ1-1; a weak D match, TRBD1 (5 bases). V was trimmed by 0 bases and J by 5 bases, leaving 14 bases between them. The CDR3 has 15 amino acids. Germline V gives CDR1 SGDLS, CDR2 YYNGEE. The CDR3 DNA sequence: TGTGCCAGCAGCGTAGATTTGGGGGAATGGACTGAAGCTTTCTTT. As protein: CASSVDLGEWTEAFF. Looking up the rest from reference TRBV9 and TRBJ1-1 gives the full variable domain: DSGVTQTPKHLITATGQRVTLRCSPRSGDLSVYWYQQSLDQGLQFLIQYYNGEERAKGNILERFSAQQFPDLHSELNLSSLELGDSALYFCASSVDLGEWTEAFFGQGTRLTVV.

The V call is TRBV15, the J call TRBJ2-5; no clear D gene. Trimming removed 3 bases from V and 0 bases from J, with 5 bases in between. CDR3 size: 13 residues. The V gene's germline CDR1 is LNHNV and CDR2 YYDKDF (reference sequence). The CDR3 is CATSSGNQETQYF. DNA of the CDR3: TGTGCCACCAGCAGTGGAAACCAAGAGACCCAGTACTTC. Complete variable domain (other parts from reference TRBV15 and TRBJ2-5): DAMVIQNPRYQVTQFGKPVTLSCSQTLNHNVMYWYQQKSSQAPKLLFHYYDKDFNNEADTPDNFQSRRPNTSFCFLDIRSPGLGDTAMYLCATSSGNQETQYFGPGTRLLVL.

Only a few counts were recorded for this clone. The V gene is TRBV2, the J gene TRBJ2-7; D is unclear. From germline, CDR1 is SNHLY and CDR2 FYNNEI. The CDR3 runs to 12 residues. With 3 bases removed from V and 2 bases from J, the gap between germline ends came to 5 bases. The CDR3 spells CASSDLPYEQYF. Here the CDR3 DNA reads TGTGCCAGCAGTGATCTTCCCTACGAGCAGTACTTC.

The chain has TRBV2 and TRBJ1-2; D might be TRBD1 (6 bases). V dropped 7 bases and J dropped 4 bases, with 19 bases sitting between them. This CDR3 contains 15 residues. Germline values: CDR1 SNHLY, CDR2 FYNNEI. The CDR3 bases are TGTGCCAGCATACCTGGGGGCTTGGAGACCTATGGCTACACCTTC. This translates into CASIPGGLETYGYTF.

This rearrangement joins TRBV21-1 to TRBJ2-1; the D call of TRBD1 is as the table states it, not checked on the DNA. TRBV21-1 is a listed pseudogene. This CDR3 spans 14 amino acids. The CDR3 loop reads CASSNRQGGDEQFF. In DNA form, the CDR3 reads TGTGCCAGCAGCAACCGACAGGGGGGAGATGAGCAGTTCTTC.

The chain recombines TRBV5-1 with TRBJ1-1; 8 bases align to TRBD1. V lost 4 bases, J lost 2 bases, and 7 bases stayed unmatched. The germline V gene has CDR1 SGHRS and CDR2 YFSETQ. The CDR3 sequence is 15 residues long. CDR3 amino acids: CASSPGTGFNTEAFF. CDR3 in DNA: TGCGCCAGCAGCCCCGGGACAGGCTTCAACACTGAAGCTTTCTTT.

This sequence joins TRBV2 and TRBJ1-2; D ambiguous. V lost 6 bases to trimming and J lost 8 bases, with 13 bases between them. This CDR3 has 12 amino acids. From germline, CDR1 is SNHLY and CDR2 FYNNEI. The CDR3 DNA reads TGTGCCAGCAGGCTCGGAAGCACGGGCTACACCTTC. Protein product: CASRLGSTGYTF.

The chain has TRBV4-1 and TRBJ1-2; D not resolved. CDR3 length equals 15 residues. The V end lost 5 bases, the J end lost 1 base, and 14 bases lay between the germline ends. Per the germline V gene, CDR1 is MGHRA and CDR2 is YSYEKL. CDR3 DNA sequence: TGCGCCAGCAGCTCAGACGTCCTCTATAACTATGGCTACACCTTC. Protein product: CASSSDVLYNYGYTF.

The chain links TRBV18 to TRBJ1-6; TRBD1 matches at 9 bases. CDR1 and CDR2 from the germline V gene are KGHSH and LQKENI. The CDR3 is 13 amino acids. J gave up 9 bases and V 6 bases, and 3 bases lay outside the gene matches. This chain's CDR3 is CASSQGQGSPLHF. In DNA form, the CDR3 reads TGTGCCAGCTCTCAGGGACAGGGTTCACCCCTCCACTTT.

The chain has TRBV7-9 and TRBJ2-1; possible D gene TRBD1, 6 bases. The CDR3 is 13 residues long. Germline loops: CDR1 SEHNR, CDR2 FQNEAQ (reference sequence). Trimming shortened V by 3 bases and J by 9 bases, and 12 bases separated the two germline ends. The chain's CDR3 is CASSFSGAGEQFF. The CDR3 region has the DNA TGTGCCAGCAGCTTTTCAGGGGCGGGTGAGCAGTTCTTC.

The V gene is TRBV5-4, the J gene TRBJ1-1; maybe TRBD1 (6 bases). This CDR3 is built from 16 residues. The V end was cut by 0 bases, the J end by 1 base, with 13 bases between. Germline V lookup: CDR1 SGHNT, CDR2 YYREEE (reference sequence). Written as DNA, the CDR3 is TGTGCCAGCAGCTTGGGGTACAGGGAAAGGAACACTGAAGCTTTCTTT. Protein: CASSLGYRERNTEAFF.

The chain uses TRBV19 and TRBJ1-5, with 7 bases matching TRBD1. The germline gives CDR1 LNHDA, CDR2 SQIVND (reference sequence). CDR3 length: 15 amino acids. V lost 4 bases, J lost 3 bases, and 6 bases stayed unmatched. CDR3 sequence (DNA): TGTGCCAGTAGTAGCGGGACAGACCACAATCAGCCCCAGCATTTT. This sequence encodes CASSSGTDHNQPQHF. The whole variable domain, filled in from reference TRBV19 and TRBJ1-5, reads DGGITQSPKYLFRKEGQNVTLSCEQNLNHDAMYWYRQDPGQGLRLIYYSQIVNDFQKGDIAEGYSVSREKKESFPLTVTSAQKNPTAFYLCASSSGTDHNQPQHFGDGTRLSIL.

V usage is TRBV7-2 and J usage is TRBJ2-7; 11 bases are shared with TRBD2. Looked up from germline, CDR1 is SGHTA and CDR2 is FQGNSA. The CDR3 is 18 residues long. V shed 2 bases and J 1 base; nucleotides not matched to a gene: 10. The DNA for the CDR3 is TGTGCCAGCAGCTTAACTAGCGGGAGTTATGGGGAATCCTACGAGCAGTACTTC. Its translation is CASSLTSGSYGESYEQYF.

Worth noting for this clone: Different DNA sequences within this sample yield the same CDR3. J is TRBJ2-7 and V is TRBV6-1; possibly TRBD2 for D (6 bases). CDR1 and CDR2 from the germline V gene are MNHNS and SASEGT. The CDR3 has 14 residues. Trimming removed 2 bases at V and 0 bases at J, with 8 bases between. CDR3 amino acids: CASSERGSSYEQYF. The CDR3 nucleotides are TGTGCCAGCAGTGAACGGGGGAGCTCCTACGAGCAGTACTTC.